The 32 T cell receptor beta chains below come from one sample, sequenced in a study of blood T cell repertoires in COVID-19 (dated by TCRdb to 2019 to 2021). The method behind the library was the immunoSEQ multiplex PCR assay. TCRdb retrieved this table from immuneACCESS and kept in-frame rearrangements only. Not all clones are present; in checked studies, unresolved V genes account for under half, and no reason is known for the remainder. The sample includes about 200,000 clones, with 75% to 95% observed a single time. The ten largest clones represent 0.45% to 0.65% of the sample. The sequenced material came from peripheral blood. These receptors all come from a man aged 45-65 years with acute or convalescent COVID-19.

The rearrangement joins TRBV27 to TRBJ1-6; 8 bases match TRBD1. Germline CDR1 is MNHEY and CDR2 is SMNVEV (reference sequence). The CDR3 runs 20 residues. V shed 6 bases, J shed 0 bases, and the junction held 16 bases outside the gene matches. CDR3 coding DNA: TGTGCCAGCAGGAATACCACGGACAGGGAAATAAGCTCCTATAATTCACCCCTCCACTTT. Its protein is CASRNTTDREISSYNSPLHF.

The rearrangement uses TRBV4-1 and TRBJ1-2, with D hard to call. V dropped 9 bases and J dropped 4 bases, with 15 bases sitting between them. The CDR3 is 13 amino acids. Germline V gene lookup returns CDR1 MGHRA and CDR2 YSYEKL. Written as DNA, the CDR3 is TGCGCCAGTCGGGCGGGTAACGGCTATGGCTACACCTTC. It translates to CASRAGNGYGYTF.

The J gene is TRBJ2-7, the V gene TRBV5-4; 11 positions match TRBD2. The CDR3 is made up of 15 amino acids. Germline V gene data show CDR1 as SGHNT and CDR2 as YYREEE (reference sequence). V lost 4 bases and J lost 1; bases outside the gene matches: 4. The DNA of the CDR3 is TGTGCCAGCAGCCCTAGCGGGGGGATATCCTACGAGCAGTACGTC. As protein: CASSPSGGISYEQYV.

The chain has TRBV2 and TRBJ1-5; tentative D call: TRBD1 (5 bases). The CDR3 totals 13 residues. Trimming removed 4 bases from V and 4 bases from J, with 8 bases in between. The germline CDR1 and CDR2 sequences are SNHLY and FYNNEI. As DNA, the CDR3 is TGTGCCAGCAGTGCGTCAGGGAATCAGCCCCAGCATTTT. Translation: CASSASGNQPQHF.

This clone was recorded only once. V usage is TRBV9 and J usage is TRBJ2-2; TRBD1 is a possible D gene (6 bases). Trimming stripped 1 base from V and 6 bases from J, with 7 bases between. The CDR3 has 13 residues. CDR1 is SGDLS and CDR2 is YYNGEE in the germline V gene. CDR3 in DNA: TGTGCCAGCAGCGTAACAGGGCCCGGGGAGCTGTTTTTT. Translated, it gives CASSVTGPGELFF. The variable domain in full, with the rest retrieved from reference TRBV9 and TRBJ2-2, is DSGVTQTPKHLITATGQRVTLRCSPRSGDLSVYWYQQSLDQGLQFLIQYYNGEERAKGNILERFSAQQFPDLHSELNLSSLELGDSALYFCASSVTGPGELFFGEGSRLTVL.

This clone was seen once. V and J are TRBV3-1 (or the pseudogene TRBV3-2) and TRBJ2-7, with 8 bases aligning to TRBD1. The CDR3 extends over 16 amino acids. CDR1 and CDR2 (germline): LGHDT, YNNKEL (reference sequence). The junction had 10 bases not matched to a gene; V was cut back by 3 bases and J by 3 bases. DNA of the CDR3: TGTGCCAGCAGCCAGGGACAGGCGCAAACTATCTACGAGCAGTACTTC. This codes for CASSQGQAQTIYEQYF.

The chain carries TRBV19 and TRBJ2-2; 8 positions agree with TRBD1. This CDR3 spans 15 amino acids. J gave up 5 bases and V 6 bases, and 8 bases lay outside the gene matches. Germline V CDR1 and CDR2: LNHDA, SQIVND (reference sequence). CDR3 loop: CASSLTGGGTGELFF. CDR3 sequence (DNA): TGTGCCAGTAGCCTCACAGGGGGTGGGACCGGGGAGCTGTTTTTT.

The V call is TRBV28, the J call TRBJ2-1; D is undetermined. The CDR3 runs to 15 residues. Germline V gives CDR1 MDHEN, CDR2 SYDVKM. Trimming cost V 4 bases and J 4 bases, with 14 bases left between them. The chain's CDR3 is CASSSIRLVYNEQFF. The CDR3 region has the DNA TGTGCCAGCAGTTCTATTAGGCTAGTGTACAATGAGCAGTTCTTC.

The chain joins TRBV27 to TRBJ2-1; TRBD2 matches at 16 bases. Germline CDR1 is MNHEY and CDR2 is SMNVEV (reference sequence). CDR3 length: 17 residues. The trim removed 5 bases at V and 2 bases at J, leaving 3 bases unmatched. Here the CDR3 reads CASSPGTSGRAYNEQFF. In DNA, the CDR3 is TGTGCCAGCAGTCCAGGGACTAGCGGGAGGGCCTACAATGAGCAGTTCTTC.

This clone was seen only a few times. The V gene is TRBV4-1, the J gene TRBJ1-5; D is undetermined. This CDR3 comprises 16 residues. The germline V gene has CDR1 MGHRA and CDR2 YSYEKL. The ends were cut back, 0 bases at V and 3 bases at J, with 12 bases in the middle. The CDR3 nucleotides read TGCGCCAGCAGCCAAGACCCCCGGGTACCCAATCAGCCCCAGCATTTT. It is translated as CASSQDPRVPNQPQHF.

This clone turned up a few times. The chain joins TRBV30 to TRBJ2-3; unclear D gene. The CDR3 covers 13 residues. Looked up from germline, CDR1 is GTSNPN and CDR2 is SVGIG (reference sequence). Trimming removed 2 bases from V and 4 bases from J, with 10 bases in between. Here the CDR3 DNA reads TGTGCCTGGAGTACCGGCGGAGCAGATACGCAGTATTTT. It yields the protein CAWSTGGADTQYF.

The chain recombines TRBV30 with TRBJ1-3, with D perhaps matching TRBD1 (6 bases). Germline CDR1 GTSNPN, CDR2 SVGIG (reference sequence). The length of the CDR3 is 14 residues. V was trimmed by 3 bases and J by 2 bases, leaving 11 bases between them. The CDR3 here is CAWRGPGAGNTIYF. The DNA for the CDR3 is TGTGCCTGGAGGGGACCAGGGGCTGGAAACACCATATATTTT.

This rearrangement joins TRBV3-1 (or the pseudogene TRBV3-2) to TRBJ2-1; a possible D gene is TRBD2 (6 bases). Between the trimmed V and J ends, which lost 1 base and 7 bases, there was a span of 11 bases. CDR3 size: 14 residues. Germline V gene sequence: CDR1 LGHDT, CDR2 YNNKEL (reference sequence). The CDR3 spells CASSQVGGANEQFF. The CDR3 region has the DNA TGTGCCAGCAGCCAAGTAGGAGGGGCGAATGAGCAGTTCTTC.

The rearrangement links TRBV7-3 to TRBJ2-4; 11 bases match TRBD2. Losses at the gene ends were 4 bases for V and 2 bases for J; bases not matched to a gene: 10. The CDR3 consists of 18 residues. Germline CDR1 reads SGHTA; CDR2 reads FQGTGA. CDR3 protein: CASSSYHIAGGTKNIQYF. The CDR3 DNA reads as TGTGCCAGCAGCTCCTACCACATAGCGGGAGGGACCAAAAACATTCAGTACTTC.

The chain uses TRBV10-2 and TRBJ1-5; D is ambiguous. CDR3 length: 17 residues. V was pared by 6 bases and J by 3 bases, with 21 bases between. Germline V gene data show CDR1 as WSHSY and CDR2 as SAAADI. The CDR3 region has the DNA TGCGCCAGCAGGGTTCGAAGTACCTTCGAACACAATCAGCCCCAGCATTTT. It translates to CASRVRSTFEHNQPQHF.

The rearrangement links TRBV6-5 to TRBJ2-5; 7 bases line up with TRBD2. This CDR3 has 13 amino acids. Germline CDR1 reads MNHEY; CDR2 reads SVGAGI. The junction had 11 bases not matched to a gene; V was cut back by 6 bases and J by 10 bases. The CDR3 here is CASRRQRGGGQYF. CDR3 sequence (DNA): TGTGCCAGCAGACGCCAGCGCGGGGGTGGCCAGTACTTC.

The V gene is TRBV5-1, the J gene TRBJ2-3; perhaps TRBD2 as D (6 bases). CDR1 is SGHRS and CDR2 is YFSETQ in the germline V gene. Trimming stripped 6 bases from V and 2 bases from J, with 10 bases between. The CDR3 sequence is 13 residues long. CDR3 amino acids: CASKPRDTDTQYF. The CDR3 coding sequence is TGCGCCAGCAAACCGCGGGACACAGATACGCAGTATTTT.

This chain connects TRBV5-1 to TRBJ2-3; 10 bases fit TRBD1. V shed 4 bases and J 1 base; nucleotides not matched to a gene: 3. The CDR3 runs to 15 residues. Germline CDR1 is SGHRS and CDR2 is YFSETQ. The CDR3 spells CASSAGTGGTDTQYF. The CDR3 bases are TGCGCCAGCAGCGCCGGGACAGGGGGCACAGATACGCAGTATTTT. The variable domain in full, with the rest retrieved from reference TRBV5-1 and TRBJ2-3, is KAGVTQTPRYLIKTRGQQVTLSCSPISGHRSVSWYQQTPGQGLQFLFEYFSETQRNKGNFPGRFSGRQFSNSRSEMNVSTLELGDSALYLCASSAGTGGTDTQYFGPGTRLTVL.

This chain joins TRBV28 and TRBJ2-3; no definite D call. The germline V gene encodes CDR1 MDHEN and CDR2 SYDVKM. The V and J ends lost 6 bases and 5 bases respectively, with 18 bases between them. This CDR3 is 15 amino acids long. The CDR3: CASSPHFETGDTQYF. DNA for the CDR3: TGTGCCAGCAGCCCACACTTTGAGACGGGAGATACGCAGTATTTT.

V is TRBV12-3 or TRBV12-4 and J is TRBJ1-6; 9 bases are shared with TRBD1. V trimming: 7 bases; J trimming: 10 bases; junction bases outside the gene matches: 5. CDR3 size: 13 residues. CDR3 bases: TGTGCCAGCACAAAGGGACAGGGCTCACCCCTCCACTTT. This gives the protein CASTKGQGSPLHF.

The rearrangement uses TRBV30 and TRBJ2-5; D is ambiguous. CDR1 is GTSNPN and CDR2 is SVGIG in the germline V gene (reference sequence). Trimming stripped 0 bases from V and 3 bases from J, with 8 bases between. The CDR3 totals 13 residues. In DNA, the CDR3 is TGTGCCTGGAGTGTAGACTTCGAAGAGACCCAGTACTTC. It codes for CAWSVDFEETQYF.

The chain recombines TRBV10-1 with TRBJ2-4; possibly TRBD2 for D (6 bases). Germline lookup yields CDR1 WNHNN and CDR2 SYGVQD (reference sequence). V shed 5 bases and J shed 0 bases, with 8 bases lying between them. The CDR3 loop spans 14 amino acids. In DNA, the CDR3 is TGCGCCAGCAGTAGCGGGTTAGCCAAAAACATTCAGTACTTC. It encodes CASSSGLAKNIQYF.

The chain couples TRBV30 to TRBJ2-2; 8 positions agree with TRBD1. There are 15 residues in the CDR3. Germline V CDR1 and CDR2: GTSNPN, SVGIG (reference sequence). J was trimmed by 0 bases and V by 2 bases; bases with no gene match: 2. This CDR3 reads CAWSTGGSNTGELFF. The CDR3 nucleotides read TGTGCCTGGAGTACAGGGGGATCGAACACCGGGGAGCTGTTTTTT.

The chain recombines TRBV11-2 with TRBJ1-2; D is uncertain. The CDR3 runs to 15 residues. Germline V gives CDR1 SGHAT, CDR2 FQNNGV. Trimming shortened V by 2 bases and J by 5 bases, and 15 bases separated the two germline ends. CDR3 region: CASSLISIATYGYTF. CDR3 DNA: TGTGCCAGCAGCTTAATTAGCATAGCTACTTATGGCTACACCTTC.

The CDR3 DNA follows: TGTGCCAGCAGTCCGATCCGTAGGACTGCTCAAGAGACCCAGTACTTC. Translated, it gives CASSPIRRTAQETQYF. The genes are TRBV6-2 or TRBV6-3 and TRBJ2-5, with D possibly being TRBD2 (5 bases). Germline CDR1 and CDR2: MNHEY and SVGEGT. The CDR3 contains 16 residues. Trimming removed 5 bases at V and 2 bases at J, with 18 bases between.

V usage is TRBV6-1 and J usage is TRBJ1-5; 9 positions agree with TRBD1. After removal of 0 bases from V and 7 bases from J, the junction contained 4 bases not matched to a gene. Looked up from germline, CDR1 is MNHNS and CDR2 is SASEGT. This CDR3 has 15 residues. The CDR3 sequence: CASSEARDRVQPQHF. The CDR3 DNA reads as TGTGCCAGCAGTGAAGCGCGGGACAGGGTCCAGCCCCAGCATTTT.

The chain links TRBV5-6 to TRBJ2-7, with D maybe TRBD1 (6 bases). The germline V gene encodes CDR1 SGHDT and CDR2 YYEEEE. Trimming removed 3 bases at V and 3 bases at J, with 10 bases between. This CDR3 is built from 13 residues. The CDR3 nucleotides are TGTGCCAGCAGCTCGCTACAGGGCTACGAGCAGTACTTC. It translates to CASSSLQGYEQYF. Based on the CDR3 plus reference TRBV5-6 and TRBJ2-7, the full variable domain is DAGVTQSPTHLIKTRGQQVTLRCSPKSGHDTVSWYQQALGQGPQFIFQYYEEEERQRGNFPDRFSGHQFPNYSSELNVNALLLGDSALYLCASSSLQGYEQYFGPGTRLTVT.

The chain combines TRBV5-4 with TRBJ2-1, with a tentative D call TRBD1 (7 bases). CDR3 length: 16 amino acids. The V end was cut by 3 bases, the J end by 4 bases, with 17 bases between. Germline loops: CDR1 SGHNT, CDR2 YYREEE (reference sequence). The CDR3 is CASSWAGQRTYNEQFF. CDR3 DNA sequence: TGTGCCAGCAGCTGGGCGGGACAGAGGACGTACAATGAGCAGTTCTTC.

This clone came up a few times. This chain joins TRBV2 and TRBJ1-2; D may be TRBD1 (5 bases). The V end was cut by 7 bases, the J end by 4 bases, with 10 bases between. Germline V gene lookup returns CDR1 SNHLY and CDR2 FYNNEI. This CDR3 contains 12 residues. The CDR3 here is CASTGVGYGYTF. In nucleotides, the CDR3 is TGTGCCAGCACGGGGGTCGGCTATGGCTACACCTTC.

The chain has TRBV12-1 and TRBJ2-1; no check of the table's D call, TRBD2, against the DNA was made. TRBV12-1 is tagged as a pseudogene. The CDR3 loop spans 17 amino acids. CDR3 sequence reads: CASSFRLAGGPGNEQFF. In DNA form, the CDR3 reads TGTGCCAGCAGCTTTCGCCTAGCGGGAGGGCCGGGCAATGAGCAGTTCTTC.

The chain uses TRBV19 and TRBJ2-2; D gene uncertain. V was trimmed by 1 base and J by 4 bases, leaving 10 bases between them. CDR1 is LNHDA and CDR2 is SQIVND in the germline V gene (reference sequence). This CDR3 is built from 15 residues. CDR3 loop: CASSIARSGTGELFF. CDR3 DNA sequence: TGTGCCAGTAGTATAGCCAGGTCTGGCACCGGGGAGCTGTTTTTT.

The chain's CDR3 is CASSYSGDRGFTF. The CDR3, as DNA: TGTGCCAGCAGTTACTCGGGGGACAGGGGTTTCACCTTC. The J gene is TRBJ1-2, the V gene TRBV6-5; the match to TRBD1 covers 10 bases. The trim removed 0 bases at V and 13 bases at J, leaving 5 bases unmatched. CDR3 length: 13 amino acids. Germline-derived CDR1 and CDR2 are MNHEY and SVGAGI.